Presented here are 2 T cell receptor beta chains from one specimen sequenced in a study of blood T cell repertoires in COVID-19. The data were produced by immunoSEQ multiplex PCR, yet TCRdb's version contains in-frame clones alone and is incomplete. The repertoire holds 350,000 to 450,000 clones, with over 80% as singletons. The sequenced sample consisted of PBMCs or T cells enriched from blood (not recorded which). Receptor source: a woman in her forties or fifties who had recovered from COVID-19.

In DNA, the CDR3 is TGTGCCTTCAAATCGCGGGACAATCAGCCCCAGCATTTT. It codes for CAFKSRDNQPQHF. This rearrangement joins TRBV30 to TRBJ1-5, with D unclear. The germline gives CDR1 GTSNPN, CDR2 SVGIG (reference sequence). This CDR3 contains 13 residues. V lost 7 bases and J lost 3, with 13 bases in between. The complete variable domain, with remaining parts taken from reference TRBV30 and TRBJ1-5, reads SQTIHQWPATLVQPVGSPLSLECTVEGTSNPNLYWYRQAAGRGLQLLFYSVGIGQISSEVPQNLSASRPQDRQFILSSKKLLLSDSGFYLCAFKSRDNQPQHFGDGTRLSIL.

The chain employs TRBV7-3 and TRBJ1-2, with D possibly being TRBD1 (5 bases). Looked up from germline, CDR1 is SGHTA and CDR2 is FQGTGA. The V end was cut by 5 bases, the J end by 3 bases, with 13 bases between. This CDR3 has 14 amino acids. The CDR3 DNA reads TGTGCCAGCAGCCTAAACGGACAAGACTATGGCTACACCTTC. It translates to CASSLNGQDYGYTF.